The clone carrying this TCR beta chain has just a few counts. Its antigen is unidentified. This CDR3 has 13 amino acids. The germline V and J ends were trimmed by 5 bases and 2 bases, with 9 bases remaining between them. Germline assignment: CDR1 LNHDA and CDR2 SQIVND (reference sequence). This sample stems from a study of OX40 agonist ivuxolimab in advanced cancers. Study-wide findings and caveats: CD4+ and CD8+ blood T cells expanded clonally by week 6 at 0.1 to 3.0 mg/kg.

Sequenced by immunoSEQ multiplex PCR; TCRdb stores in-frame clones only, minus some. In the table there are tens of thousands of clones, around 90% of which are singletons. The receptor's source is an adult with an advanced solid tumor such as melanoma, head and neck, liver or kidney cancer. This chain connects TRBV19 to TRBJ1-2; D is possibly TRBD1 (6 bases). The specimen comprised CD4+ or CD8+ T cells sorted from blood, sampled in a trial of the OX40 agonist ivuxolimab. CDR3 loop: CASSFTGNYGYTF. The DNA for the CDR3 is TGTGCCAGTAGTTTTACAGGGAACTATGGCTACACCTTC.